This TCR beta chain originates from a study of Ad26.COV2.S vaccination and SARS-CoV-2 variants (dated by TCRdb to the early 2020s). A note on the overall study: The specificity and breadth of SARS-CoV-2-reactive T cell receptors after Ad26.COV2.S vaccination were assessed by TCRbeta repertoire sequencing. A total of around 32 samples were included in the TCR-sequenced set, comprising 19 Ad26.COV2.S vaccine recipients, 5 placebo recipients and 8 SARS-CoV-2 convalescent individuals. Results and caveats for the whole study, not just this receptor: The authors noted that total T cell responses may have been underestimated by the TCR breadth and depth analyses. Comparable non-spike TCR breadth was observed between vaccine and placebo recipients, consistent with only spike being contained in the vaccine. Substantial breadth of spike-specific CD8+ and CD4+ T cell responses was reported after vaccination. Spike-specific TCR breadth was higher in Ad26.COV2.S recipients than in placebo recipients (P = 0.0014).

V is trimmed back by 0 bases and J by 2 bases, and the junction contains 7 bases that no gene match accounts for. The CDR3 has 16 amino acids, counting the end cysteine and phenylalanine. Kept here is only the CDR3 DNA, which spans 48 bases and is read in frame from base 1. In the germline V gene, CDR1 corresponds to SGHRS and CDR2 to YFSETQ. The immunoSEQ Assay was the method used to sequence TCRbeta CDR3 regions. After extraction, genomic DNA underwent amplification by bias-controlled multiplex PCR, followed by high-throughput sequencing. The authors' analysis ran thus. To quantify the absolute abundance of each unique TCRbeta CDR3 region, sequences were collapsed and filtered. T cell fraction was estimated by normalization of TCRbeta template counts to usable DNA, with usable DNA being measured through amplification of reference genes present in all nucleated cells. Repertoire TCRs were annotated as SARS-CoV-2-specific when V gene, CDR3 amino acid sequence and J gene were exactly matched to a known reactive TCR set. MIRA supplied the reference SARS-CoV-2 TCR set, which was filtered for enrichment in COVID-19-positive ImmuneCODE repertoires so that public or cross-reactive TCRs were removed. Drawing on the MIRA antigens, annotated TCRs were analysed further at the level of specific ORF or position within ORF. Breadth was defined as annotated unique rearrangements over total unique productive rearrangements; depth was the summed frequency of those rearrangements. TCR breadth was compared between groups using two-sided Wilcoxon rank-sum tests. Not all clones reach the TCRdb copy of this immuneACCESS table, which keeps in-frame sequences only. Checked studies attribute under half of the gap to unresolved V genes and leave the rest unexplained. V and J calls and clone size come straight from that table; D and trimming were deduced from the DNA. This sample lists hundreds of thousands of clones; 90% to 95% were detected once. Around 4.2% of the sample rests with the top ten.

In regard to this clone: Its antigen is not yet known. It has no much larger one-base neighbor in the sample; base qualities were not kept.

Read against the paper, the sample's time point label means: individuals recovered from natural SARS-CoV-2 infection. The sequence is built from TRBV5-1 and TRBJ2-5; 7 junctional bases match TRBD1. This sequence originates from a human donor who had recovered from COVID-19. This specimen consisted of peripheral blood, obtained after recovery from COVID-19. The CDR3 protein sequence reads: CASSLALSTGQETQYF. The base sequence is TGCGCCAGCAGCTTGGCCCTGTCGACAGGGCAAGAGACCCAGTACTTC.